What follows describes a single TCR beta chain. How the authors handled the data: The assay estimated nucleated cells by amplifying reference gene primers. Data came from immunoSEQ multiplex PCR; TCRdb stores just in-frame clones and leaves some out. V and J calls plus clone size are reproduced from that table; the DNA served to infer D and trimming. The profile shows roughly 70,000 clones, approximately 90% of them singletons. Germline-derived CDR1 and CDR2 are GTSNPN and SVGIG (reference sequence). The ends were cut back, 4 bases at V and 6 bases at J, with 9 bases in the middle. CDR3 length equals 12 residues. The sample comes from a study of blood T cell repertoires in COVID-19. At the level of the study: Acute-phase and convalescent COVID-19 samples originated in the United States, Italy and Spain. T cells, B-cell-depleted T cells, or PBMCs provided the cDNA or gDNA that served as material.

The TCR originated in a human donor in a cohort sampled during active COVID-19. Sequenced material: peripheral blood. The V gene is TRBV30, the J gene TRBJ2-2; perhaps TRBD2 as D (5 bases). The CDR3 reads CAWKRVAGELFF. The CDR3 nucleotides read TGTGCCTGGAAGAGGGTGGCCGGGGAGCTGTTTTTT.